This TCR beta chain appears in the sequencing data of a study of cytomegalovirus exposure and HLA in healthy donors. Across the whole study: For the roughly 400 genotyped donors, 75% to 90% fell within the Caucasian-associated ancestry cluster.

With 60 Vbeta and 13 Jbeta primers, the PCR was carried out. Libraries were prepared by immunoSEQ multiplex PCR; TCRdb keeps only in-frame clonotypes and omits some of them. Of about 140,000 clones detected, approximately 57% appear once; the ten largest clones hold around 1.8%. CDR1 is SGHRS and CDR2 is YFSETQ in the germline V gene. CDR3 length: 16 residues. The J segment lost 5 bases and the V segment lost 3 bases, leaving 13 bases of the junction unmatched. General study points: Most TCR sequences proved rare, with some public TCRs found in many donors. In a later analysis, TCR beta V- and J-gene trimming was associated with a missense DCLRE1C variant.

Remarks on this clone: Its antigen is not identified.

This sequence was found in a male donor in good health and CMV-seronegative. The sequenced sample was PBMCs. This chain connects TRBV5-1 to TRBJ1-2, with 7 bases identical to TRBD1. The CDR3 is CASSYRPGTAGYGYTF. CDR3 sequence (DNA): TGCGCCAGCAGCTACCGGCCCGGGACAGCTGGGTATGGCTACACCTTC.